This TCR beta chain was captured in a study of T-cell reconstitution after alpha-beta-depleted transplantation in children. About this clonotype: The target antigen is unknown.

The TCRbeta library was prepared with unique molecular identifiers. TCRdb called the PCR reads again in MiXCR, with one record for every CDR3 protein. The sample contains fewer than 250,000 distinct CDR3 sequences, about 15% of which appear only once. Study results and limitations: High day-60 TCRbeta diversity in some patients came from surviving recipient T cells and thymic progenitors. Diversity and T-cell counts at one year after transplant derived mostly from new T cells. The study reportedly traced alpha-beta T cells about two months after transplant to several hundred expanded graft clones.

The V end lost 1 base, the J end lost 0 bases, and 15 bases lay between the germline ends. The germline gives CDR1 MDHEN, CDR2 SYDVKM. The CDR3 totals 17 residues. The sequence derives from a male patient between 2 and 15 years old who had a stem cell transplant for acute lymphoblastic leukemia, so the T cells may come from the graft donor. This sequence joins TRBV28 and TRBJ2-5, with a weak D call TRBD2 (6 bases). Sequencing was performed on PBMCs, mostly from graft donor cells, taken 360 days after TCRalphabeta/CD19-depleted stem cell transplant. The CDR3: CASSLSRTGGYQETQYF. CDR3 in DNA: TGTGCCAGCAGTTTATCCCGAACAGGAGGGTACCAAGAGACCCAGTACTTC.